This T cell receptor (beta chain) was found in a study of OX40 agonist ivuxolimab in advanced cancers. A remark on this clone: Its antigen is still unknown.

This CDR3 is 14 amino acids long. Germline CDR1 SQVTM, CDR2 ANQGSEA. Trimming at V came to 6 bases and at J to 1 base, leaving 5 bases not matched to a gene. The timepoints at which blood was sampled were baseline, cycle 4 day 1, and cycle 7 day 1. Study conclusions and caveats: The study found that CD8+ T cells averaged more expanded clones than CD4+.

TCRdb's copy holds only in-frame clones and misses some; the assay was immunoSEQ multiplex PCR. The sample records 60,000 to 80,000 clones, 84% being singletons. The chain carries TRBV29-1 and TRBJ2-7, with 11 bases fitting TRBD1. This clonotype was obtained from an adult with an advanced solid tumor such as melanoma, head and neck, liver or kidney cancer. Source: CD4+ or CD8+ T cells sorted from blood, taken in a trial of the OX40 agonist ivuxolimab. CDR3 residues: CSVAGTGGSYEQYF. As DNA, the CDR3 is TGCAGCGTCGCCGGGACAGGGGGATCCTACGAGCAGTACTTC.